The rows below give T cell receptor beta chains drawn from one sample of a study of blood T cell repertoires in COVID-19. Measured with immunoSEQ multiplex PCR; TCRdb has only the in-frame clones, and not every one. The table has roughly 500,000 clones, 89% seen once. Sequencing was carried out using peripheral blood. These receptor sequences come from a man aged 18-30 years with COVID-19, enrolled during active disease. The conserved cysteine and the conserved F or W are not part of the CDR3 here.

v_call,j_call,cdr3_aa
TRBV6-5,TRBJ1-5,ATTGGSGNQPQH
TRBV18,TRBJ2-2,ASSPRLQGAPGELF
TRBV6-1,TRBJ1-2,ASSEVAGDYGYT
TRBV19,TRBJ1-1,ASSIYRDSSTEAF
TRBV7-9,TRBJ2-2,ASSPKRTSGTYTGELF
TRBV18,TRBJ2-5,ASSLRERETQY
TRBV6-6,TRBJ1-5,ASREQGPSGNQPQH
TRBV5-6,TRBJ1-5,ASSTQGQPQH
TRBV19,TRBJ2-7,ASSAASGTYEQY
TRBV2,TRBJ2-2,ASSELFTGELF
TRBV6-5,TRBJ2-5,ASSRTGGETQY
TRBV4-2,TRBJ1-1,ASSQTRSNPPEAF
TRBV29-1,TRBJ1-1,SVEHGFRLNTEAF
TRBV6-5,TRBJ2-7,ASSYGTLRETGQY
TRBV27,TRBJ2-7,ASSFSGGYEQY
TRBV11-2,TRBJ2-1,ASSFKRASSYNEQF
TRBV5-4,TRBJ1-2,ASRFGTGDNGYT
TRBV2,TRBJ1-2,ASSADGRDTNYGYT
TRBV5-1,TRBJ2-5,ASSPGPEETQY
TRBV29-1,TRBJ2-1,SAASPGLATGQF
TRBV2,TRBJ1-4,ASNRQGTNEKLF
TRBV5-1,TRBJ1-2,ASSRGQGIYGYT
TRBV18,TRBJ2-2,ASSRPGLGARELF